The text below deals with one TCR beta chain. Template switching appended UMIs that held a 6-nucleotide sample barcode. Reprocessing the 5' RACE reads, TCRdb reports a single entry for every CDR3 protein and omits DNA. The sample's table shows nearly 450,000 distinct CDR3 sequences. Donors gave approximately 2.5 ml of blood apiece. The record originates from a study of monozygotic twins with inflammatory bowel disease. This CDR3 is built from 14 residues. The V gene's germline CDR1 is LGHNA and CDR2 YSLEER. Input material: blood. The rearrangement uses TRBV4-3 and TRBJ2-5; no DNA is available, so the TRBD2 call from TCRdb remains unchecked. The sequence was collected from a human donor with ulcerative colitis or Crohn's disease, or a healthy co-twin of an affected twin (not recorded which). This chain's CDR3 is CASSPIGVGETQYF.